This is a list of T cell receptor beta chains from one sample in a study of T cell repertoires in cytomegalovirus infection. What these receptors recognize is not known. Using its own MiXCR run on the reads, TCRdb lists one record per CDR3 protein. Here the sample spans fewer than 1,000,000 distinct CDR3 sequences, approximately 31% being singletons. Sequenced material: cultured CD8+ T cells from PBMCs, taken from culture after CMV antigen stimulation. Source of these receptors: a human donor in good health (CMV status not recorded). Some clones in this sample may be carry-over from other donors' samples. Both conserved end residues are part of each CDR3.

J | V | CDR3
TRBJ1-5 | TRBV12-3/TRBV12-4 | CASNLRGTGANQPQHF
TRBJ1-1 | TRBV3-1 | CASSQEVWTASTNTEAFF
TRBJ2-1 | TRBV12-3/TRBV12-4 | CASSQDWTGTVYNEQFF
TRBJ2-2 | TRBV6-5 | CASSYSRYRGTGELFF
TRBJ2-3 | TRBV7-9 | CASSTPGLTRTDTQYF
TRBJ2-3 | TRBV6-6 | CASSRDRDSSTDTQYF
TRBJ1-1 | TRBV7-8 | CASSPYPGRNTEAFF
TRBJ2-7 | TRBV18 | CASSPPADRQREHEQYF
TRBJ1-2 | TRBV6-2/TRBV6-3 | CASSYVDRPNYGYTF
TRBJ1-2 | TRBV18 | CASSLTELANYGYTF
TRBJ2-4 | TRBV19 | CASSIGLTPNLAKNIQYF
TRBJ1-2 | TRBV13 | CASSLRQGLGYGYTF
TRBJ2-1 | TRBV19 | CATSIAGGMNEQFF
TRBJ1-1 | TRBV20-1 | CSAPELGNTEAFF
TRBJ1-2 | TRBV7-2 | CASSRGIYGYTF
TRBJ2-1 | TRBV4-1 | CASSQGNDGDEQFF
TRBJ2-5 | TRBV23-1 | CASSPPKLPGLLQETQYF
TRBJ2-3 | TRBV2 | CASTPLDRSTDTQYF
TRBJ1-2 | TRBV27 | CASSLSGNNYGYTF
TRBJ1-6 | TRBV28 | CASSVFFDSPLHF
TRBJ1-1 | TRBV3-1 | CASSQVLRQGGTEAFF
TRBJ2-1 | TRBV20-1 | CSANDRATEYNEQFF
TRBJ1-1 | TRBV14 | CASSQLRKNTEAFF
TRBJ2-7 | TRBV29-1 | CSVVTGAVDEQYF
TRBJ2-1 | TRBV5-4 | CASSLAPGQHEQFF
TRBJ2-2 | TRBV6-1 | CASSEDPGAYTGELFF
TRBJ1-1 | TRBV15 | CATSRGDTEAFF
TRBJ2-1 | TRBV19 | CASSVGGAGYNEQFF
TRBJ2-2 | TRBV5-4 | CASKAQGGELFF
TRBJ2-5 | TRBV15 | CATSRDLGGQETQYF
TRBJ2-1 | TRBV12-3/TRBV12-4 | CASSLSGLAAPFLSYNEQFF
TRBJ2-1 | TRBV20-1 | CSAPGQGAYNEQFF
TRBJ1-5 | TRBV7-3 | CASSPLTGTHNQPQHF
TRBJ2-3 | TRBV10-3 | CAISEQRGSTDTQYF
TRBJ2-1 | TRBV9 | CASAGGLMDEQFF
TRBJ2-1 | TRBV7-6 | CASSRSATSYNEQFF
TRBJ1-5 | TRBV28 | CASSSGDAGRQATQHF
TRBJ2-2 | TRBV12-3/TRBV12-4 | CASSYPQGAGTGELFF
TRBJ1-1 | TRBV19 | CASRGPPIEAFF
TRBJ2-7 | TRBV7-9 | CASSQGGSYHEQYF
TRBJ2-5 | TRBV7-2 | CASSSRLAGVQETQYF
TRBJ1-2 | TRBV4-2 | CASSQDGQGGDGYTF
TRBJ1-2 | TRBV7-6 | CASSAKTGYDYGYTF
TRBJ1-2 | TRBV2 | CASIEGSYEVNYGYTF
TRBJ1-6 | TRBV6-6 | CASLSDHSYNSPLHF
TRBJ1-4 | TRBV2 | CASVDKGKLFF
TRBJ2-5 | TRBV20-1 | CSARDLAGGFVGQETQYF
TRBJ1-2 | TRBV4-1 | CASSHRGANYGYTF
TRBJ2-7 | TRBV20-1 | CSATDGAYEQYF
TRBJ1-2 | TRBV7-8 | CASSLGTDAYGYTF
TRBJ2-1 | TRBV6-2/TRBV6-3 | CAVWGVNYNEQFF
TRBJ1-5 | TRBV23-1 | CASSQLGWRRGQPQHF
TRBJ1-5 | TRBV19 | CASSSDPIYGPQHF